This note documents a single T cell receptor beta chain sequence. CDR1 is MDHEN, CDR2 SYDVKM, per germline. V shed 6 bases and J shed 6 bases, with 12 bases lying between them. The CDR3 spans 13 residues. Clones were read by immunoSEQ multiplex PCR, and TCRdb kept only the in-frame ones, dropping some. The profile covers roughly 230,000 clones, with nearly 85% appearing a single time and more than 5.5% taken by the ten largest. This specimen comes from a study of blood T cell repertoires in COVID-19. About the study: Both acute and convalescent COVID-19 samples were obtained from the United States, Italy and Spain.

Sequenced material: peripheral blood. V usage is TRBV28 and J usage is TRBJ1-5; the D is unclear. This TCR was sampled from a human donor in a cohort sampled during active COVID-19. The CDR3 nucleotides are TGTGCCAGCAGCCCAGAGGCGGCTCAGCCCCAGCATTTT. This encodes CASSPEAAQPQHF.